This T cell receptor (beta chain) emerged from a study of CD8 T cells in ankylosing spondylitis. Findings of the study overall: For ankylosing spondylitis blood, a TCR beta motif of about eight highly homologous variants appeared characteristic.

About this clonotype: The antigen is unknown.

With 6 bases removed from V and 4 bases from J, the gap between germline ends came to 16 bases. The CDR3 has 14 residues. Germline values: CDR1 ENHRY, CDR2 SYGVKD. Preparation of TCR beta libraries was done by quantitative 5'-RACE with molecular barcodes. TCRdb called the 5' RACE reads again in MiXCR, with one record for every CDR3 protein. The sample records a few hundred thousand distinct CDR3 sequences, 20% to 25% being singletons. The TCR comes from a male donor with ankylosing spondylitis. The specimen sequenced was blood, either unsorted or a sorted T cell fraction (not recorded which). The V gene is TRBV10-3, the J gene TRBJ2-7; either TRBD1 or TRBD2 may fit D (5 bases each). CDR3 sequence reads: CAISVGTPRYEQYF. In DNA form, the CDR3 reads TGTGCCATCAGCGTAGGGACGCCGCGTTACGAGCAGTACTTC.